These 27 T cell receptor beta chains were sequenced from one sample in a study of shared clonotypes between healthy human individuals. Sequencing was performed with immunoSEQ multiplex PCR; in TCRdb, only in-frame clones are kept and a portion is missing. The table shows about 490,000 clones, with 70% to 85% occurring only once. The source material was PBMCs. All receptors derive from a woman between 40 and 50 years old in good health. Some clones in this sample may be carry-over from other donors' samples.

This clone occurred many times. The chain has TRBV29-1 and TRBJ2-1; possibly TRBD1 for D (5 bases). In germline, CDR1 is SQVTM, CDR2 ANQGSEA. V was clipped by 4 bases and J by 12 bases, with 16 bases between them. This CDR3 has 12 residues. The CDR3 sequence is CSVGFGAQGQFF. CDR3 coding DNA: TGCAGCGTTGGGTTTGGAGCCCAGGGGCAGTTCTTC.

The J gene is TRBJ2-7, the V gene TRBV19, with D perhaps TRBD1 (6 bases). This CDR3 is built from 14 residues. CDR1 LNHDA and CDR2 SQIVND come from the germline V gene (reference sequence). V lost 4 bases and J 5 bases, leaving 15 bases between the germline ends. CDR3 residues: CASSTQHRVHEQYF. Written as DNA, the CDR3 is TGTGCCAGTAGTACCCAACACAGGGTACACGAGCAGTACTTC.

The CDR3 DNA reads TGTGCCAGCAGTACCCGGCCCCAAGTCGGGGAGACCCAGTACTTC. This sequence encodes CASSTRPQVGETQYF. This chain connects TRBV6-6 to TRBJ2-5, with no clear D. Trimming left V 5 bases short and J 5 bases short, with 18 bases between. Germline CDR1 is MNHNY and CDR2 is SVGAGI (reference sequence). The CDR3 length is 15 residues.

The table lists this clone with a few counts. This specimen includes other DNA sequences encoding the same CDR3. The chain joins TRBV10-3 to TRBJ2-1, with 7 bases aligning to TRBD2. This CDR3 region has 12 residues. CDR1 and CDR2 from the germline V gene are ENHRY and SYGVKD. The junction had 0 bases not matched to a gene; V was cut back by 4 bases and J by 6 bases. The CDR3 sequence is CAISGTSNEQFF. CDR3 nucleotide sequence: TGTGCCATCAGTGGGACTAGCAATGAGCAGTTCTTC.

As for this clone: The sample contains more than one DNA sequence encoding this CDR3. This chain joins TRBV7-6 and TRBJ2-5; 8 nucleotides line up with TRBD2. The CDR3 sequence is 16 residues long. The V segment lost 0 bases and the J segment 5 bases; nucleotides outside the gene matches: 8. CDR1 is SGHVS and CDR2 is FNYEAQ in the germline V gene. CDR3 in amino acids: CASSLAREAPGETQYF. The CDR3 nucleotides read TGTGCCAGCAGCTTAGCGCGGGAGGCCCCGGGGGAGACCCAGTACTTC.

The chain couples TRBV5-4 to TRBJ2-4; TRBD2 matches at 14 bases. The CDR3 is 19 amino acids. V lost 0 bases to trimming and J lost 4 bases; unmatched junction nucleotides: 9. Germline values: CDR1 SGHNT, CDR2 YYREEE (reference sequence). CDR3 residues: CASSLDPGTSGSLKNIQYF. The CDR3, as DNA: TGTGCCAGCAGCTTGGATCCCGGGACTAGCGGGAGCCTTAAAAACATTCAGTACTTC.

As for this clone: Since the CDR3 does not end with the conserved phenylalanine or tryptophan, this likely comes from a read error. The chain couples TRBV30 to TRBJ2-7; the D is unclear. The CDR3 runs 11 residues. CDR1 is GTSNPN and CDR2 is SVGIG in the germline V gene (reference sequence). V lost 3 bases and J lost 3, with 6 bases in between. The CDR3 bases are TGTGCCTGGAGCGCTAACTACGAGCAGTACCTC. Translation: CAWSANYEQYL.

The rearrangement joins TRBV5-1 to TRBJ2-7, with 7 positions matching TRBD2. J gave up 1 base and V 3 bases, and 13 bases lay outside the gene matches. CDR3 size: 17 residues. Germline CDR1 and CDR2: SGHRS and YFSETQ. CDR3 coding DNA: TGCGCCAGCAGCTCCCTGGGTGGCGGGAGAGGGTCCTACGAGCAGTACTTC. This sequence encodes CASSSLGGGRGSYEQYF. Complete variable domain (other parts from reference TRBV5-1 and TRBJ2-7): KAGVTQTPRYLIKTRGQQVTLSCSPISGHRSVSWYQQTPGQGLQFLFEYFSETQRNKGNFPGRFSGRQFSNSRSEMNVSTLELGDSALYLCASSSLGGGRGSYEQYFGPGTRLTVT.

This clone was recorded once. The genes are TRBV5-1 and TRBJ1-2; tentatively, D is TRBD1 (5 bases). The germline V gene has CDR1 SGHRS and CDR2 YFSETQ. V was cut by 6 bases and J by 5 bases, with 11 bases left in between. The CDR3 is made up of 12 amino acids. The chain's CDR3 is CASKAGQYGYTF. CDR3 sequence (DNA): TGCGCCAGCAAGGCAGGACAATATGGCTACACCTTC.

The J gene is TRBJ2-1, the V gene TRBV5-1; maybe TRBD1 (5 bases). The CDR3 runs 14 residues. V lost 0 bases and J 9 bases, leaving 13 bases between the germline ends. The germline V gene encodes CDR1 SGHRS and CDR2 YFSETQ. The CDR3 loop is CASSLGQPGGEQFF. The CDR3 DNA is TGCGCCAGCAGCTTGGGACAGCCCGGCGGTGAGCAGTTCTTC.

V gene TRBV7-2 combines with J gene TRBJ2-3, with D tentatively TRBD2 (7 bases). CDR3 length: 15 amino acids. The germline gives CDR1 SGHTA, CDR2 FQGNSA. The V gene lost 5 bases and the J gene lost 6 bases, with 18 bases spanning the gap. CDR3 region: CASSPHQGGVDTQYF. The CDR3 DNA follows: TGTGCCAGCAGCCCCCACCAAGGGGGGGTGGATACGCAGTATTTT.

This rearrangement joins TRBV27 to TRBJ2-3, with TRBD2 matching over 7 bases. V trimming: 5 bases; J trimming: 6 bases; junction bases outside the gene matches: 5. Germline V gene data show CDR1 as MNHEY and CDR2 as SMNVEV (reference sequence). CDR3 length equals 13 residues. CDR3 amino acids: CASSRSLADTQYF. CDR3 nucleotide sequence: TGTGCCAGCAGTAGATCACTAGCGGATACGCAGTATTTT.

This chain joins TRBV28 and TRBJ1-1; D possibly corresponds to TRBD1 (5 bases). This CDR3 is built from 15 residues. CDR1 and CDR2 (germline): MDHEN, SYDVKM. Trimming left V 5 bases short and J 6 bases short, with 19 bases between. This CDR3 reads CASSPPGPRRAEAFF. DNA of the CDR3: TGTGCCAGCAGTCCACCAGGGCCTCGGAGGGCTGAAGCTTTCTTT.

The chain links TRBV11-2 to TRBJ2-1; D is uncertain. In germline, CDR1 is SGHAT, CDR2 FQNNGV. V gave up 5 bases and J gave up 15 bases, with 20 bases separating them. The CDR3 contains 13 residues. As DNA, the CDR3 is TGTGCCAGCAGCCCGGTTGTGGGCCCCCAGCGGTTCTTC. It codes for CASSPVVGPQRFF.

J is TRBJ2-7 and V is TRBV5-1, with D uncertain. V shed 0 bases and J shed 4 bases, with 14 bases lying between them. The CDR3 loop spans 15 amino acids. From germline, CDR1 is SGHRS and CDR2 YFSETQ. The CDR3 bases are TGCGCCAGCAGCTTGGGATCAGGAGCTGCGTACGAGCAGTACTTC. It specifies CASSLGSGAAYEQYF.

CDR3 amino acids: CSVGRTGTLEKLFF. The CDR3 DNA sequence: TGCAGCGTGGGCCGTACAGGGACCCTTGAAAAACTGTTTTTT. The chain joins TRBV29-1 to TRBJ1-4, with D perhaps TRBD1 (6 bases). Germline-derived CDR1 and CDR2 are SQVTM and ANQGSEA. Trimming pared 6 bases from V and 7 bases from J, leaving 18 bases between. CDR3 length: 14 amino acids.

V is TRBV6-6 and J is TRBJ2-3; 7 positions match TRBD1. The germline gives CDR1 MNHNY, CDR2 SVGAGI (reference sequence). The length of the CDR3 is 14 residues. V lost 6 bases and J lost 4; bases outside the gene matches: 7. CDR3 sequence reads: CASRRHRGADTQYF. CDR3 DNA: TGTGCCAGCAGGCGTCACAGGGGCGCAGATACGCAGTATTTT.

This rearrangement joins TRBV4-2 to TRBJ2-1, with 12 bases identical to TRBD1. Germline CDR1 is LGHNA and CDR2 is YNFKEQ. With 2 bases clipped from V and 10 bases from J, the junction kept 12 bases outside the gene matches. CDR3 size: 17 residues. The CDR3, as DNA: TGTGCCAGCAGCCAACATCGACCGGGACAGGGGGCGGGAGAGCAGTTCTTC. Encoded protein: CASSQHRPGQGAGEQFF.

The chain recombines TRBV7-9 with TRBJ2-3; 8 positions agree with TRBD2. The ends lost 3 bases at V and 4 bases at J; junction bases unmatched: 6. The germline CDR1 and CDR2 sequences are SEHNR and FQNEAQ (reference sequence). The CDR3 sequence is 15 residues long. The CDR3 loop is CASSLVLAGPDTQYF. The CDR3 DNA is TGTGCCAGCAGCTTGGTCTTAGCGGGACCAGATACGCAGTATTTT.

This clone was seen a handful of times. V and J are TRBV19 and TRBJ2-3; 10 bases map to TRBD1. CDR1 is LNHDA and CDR2 is SQIVND in the germline V gene (reference sequence). This CDR3 spans 16 amino acids. Losses at the gene ends were 6 bases for V and 4 bases for J; bases not matched to a gene: 10. The CDR3 coding sequence is TGTGCCAGTAGCCGTTACTCCGGGACAGGGGCAGATACGCAGTATTTT. Translated: CASSRYSGTGADTQYF.

This clone has a single count. The J gene is TRBJ2-3, the V gene TRBV28; no firm D call. Per germline, CDR1 MDHEN and CDR2 SYDVKM. V lost 8 bases to trimming and J lost 1 base, with 10 bases between them. The CDR3 consists of 13 residues. The CDR3 DNA sequence: TGTGCCAGCCTTAATCTCGGCACAGATACGCAGTATTTT. It yields the protein CASLNLGTDTQYF.

The genes are TRBV15 and TRBJ2-7; 8 bases match TRBD1. The CDR3 is 14 amino acids. V lost 3 bases and J lost 6; bases outside the gene matches: 7. Germline V gives CDR1 LNHNV, CDR2 YYDKDF (reference sequence). CDR3 sequence reads: CATSRDRAMGEQYF. CDR3 bases: TGTGCCACCAGCAGGGACAGGGCTATGGGCGAGCAGTACTTC.

The rearrangement links TRBV19 to TRBJ2-1, with 12 bases aligning to TRBD2. Germline values: CDR1 LNHDA, CDR2 SQIVND (reference sequence). Losses at the gene ends were 2 bases for V and 5 bases for J; bases not matched to a gene: 7. The CDR3 loop spans 17 amino acids. The CDR3: CASSIRPTSGRNNEQFF. CDR3 bases: TGTGCCAGTAGTATAAGGCCTACTAGCGGGAGGAACAATGAGCAGTTCTTC.

The V and J genes are TRBV19 and TRBJ2-7; TRBD1 matches 11 bases. CDR1 and CDR2 from the germline V gene are LNHDA and SQIVND (reference sequence). The CDR3 runs to 15 residues. The V and J ends lost 2 bases and 5 bases, in that order; junction bases with no gene match: 5. CDR3 DNA: TGTGCCAGTAGTATAACCCGGACAGGGGGCCACGAGCAGTACTTC. Encoded protein: CASSITRTGGHEQYF.

The V gene is TRBV10-3, the J gene TRBJ2-1; D gene unclear. The germline gives CDR1 ENHRY, CDR2 SYGVKD. V lost 9 bases, J lost 6 bases, and 24 bases lay in between. The CDR3 extends over 16 amino acids. CDR3 sequence reads: CAMLILGYCLGNEQFF. The CDR3 DNA follows: TGTGCCATGCTAATTCTTGGATACTGTCTGGGCAATGAGCAGTTCTTC.

The chain uses TRBV21-1 and TRBJ2-3; the D call TRBD1 from the table was never checked on the DNA. TRBV21-1 is deemed a pseudogene. The CDR3 length is 24 residues. CDR3 in DNA: TGTGCCAGCAGCAAAGAAGATGGGGACAGGGAATTATCTTGTCGTGCTTTGGAGACAGATACGCAGTATTTT. Encoded protein: CASSKEDGDRELSCRALETDTQYF.

V usage is TRBV6-5 and J usage is TRBJ1-5; 8 bases line up with TRBD1. The CDR3 extends over 13 amino acids. The V and J ends lost 7 bases and 7 bases, in that order; junction bases with no gene match: 6. CDR1 MNHEY and CDR2 SVGAGI come from the germline V gene. The CDR3 DNA is TGTGCCAGCACCAAAAACAGGGGGCAGCCCCAGCATTTT. Protein product: CASTKNRGQPQHF.